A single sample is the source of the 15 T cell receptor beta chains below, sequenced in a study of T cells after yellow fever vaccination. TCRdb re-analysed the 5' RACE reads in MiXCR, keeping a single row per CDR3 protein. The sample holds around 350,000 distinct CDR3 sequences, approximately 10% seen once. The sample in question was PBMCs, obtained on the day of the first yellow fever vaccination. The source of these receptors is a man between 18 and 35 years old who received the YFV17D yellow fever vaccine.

The CDR3 loop reads CSVESQGIGYGYTF. CDR3 nucleotides: TGCAGCGTTGAGTCGCAGGGAATAGGCTATGGCTACACCTTC. This sequence joins TRBV29-1 and TRBJ1-2, with a weak D call TRBD1 (5 bases). The CDR3 runs 14 residues. The germline V gene has CDR1 SQVTM and CDR2 ANQGSEA. Deletions cut 3 bases from V and 4 bases from J, with 15 bases between.

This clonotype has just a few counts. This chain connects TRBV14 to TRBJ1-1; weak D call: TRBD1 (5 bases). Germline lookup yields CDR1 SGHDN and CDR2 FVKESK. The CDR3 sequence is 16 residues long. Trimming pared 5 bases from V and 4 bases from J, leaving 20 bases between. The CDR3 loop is CASSIIGGGMVTEAFF. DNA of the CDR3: TGTGCCAGCAGCATAATCGGGGGGGGTATGGTCACTGAAGCTTTCTTT.

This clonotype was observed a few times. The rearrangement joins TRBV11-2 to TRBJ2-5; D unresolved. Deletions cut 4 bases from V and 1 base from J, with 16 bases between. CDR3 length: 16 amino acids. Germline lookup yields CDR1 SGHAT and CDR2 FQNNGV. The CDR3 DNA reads TGTGCCAGCAGCTATGCCCCCCGTGGCGGCCAAGAGACCCAGTACTTC. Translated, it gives CASSYAPRGGQETQYF. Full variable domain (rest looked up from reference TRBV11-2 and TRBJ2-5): EAGVAQSPRYKIIEKRQSVAFWCNPISGHATLYWYQQILGQGPKLLIQFQNNGVVDDSQLPKDRFSAERLKGVDSTLKIQPAKLEDSAVYLCASSYAPRGGQETQYFGPGTRLLVL.

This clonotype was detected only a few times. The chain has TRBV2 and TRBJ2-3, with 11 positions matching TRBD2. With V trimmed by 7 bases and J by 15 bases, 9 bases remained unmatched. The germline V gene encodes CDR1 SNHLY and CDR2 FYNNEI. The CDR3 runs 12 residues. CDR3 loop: CASTASGGPLYF. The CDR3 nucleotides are TGTGCCAGCACCGCTAGCGGGGGGCCCCTCTATTTT.

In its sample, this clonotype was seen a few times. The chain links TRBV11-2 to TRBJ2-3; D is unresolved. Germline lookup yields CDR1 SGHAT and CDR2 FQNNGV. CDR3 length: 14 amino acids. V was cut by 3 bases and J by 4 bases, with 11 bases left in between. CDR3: CASSFIIAADTQYF. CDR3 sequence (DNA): TGTGCCAGCAGCTTCATAATTGCGGCAGATACGCAGTATTTT. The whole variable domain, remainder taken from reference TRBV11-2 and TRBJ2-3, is EAGVAQSPRYKIIEKRQSVAFWCNPISGHATLYWYQQILGQGPKLLIQFQNNGVVDDSQLPKDRFSAERLKGVDSTLKIQPAKLEDSAVYLCASSFIIAADTQYFGPGTRLTVL.

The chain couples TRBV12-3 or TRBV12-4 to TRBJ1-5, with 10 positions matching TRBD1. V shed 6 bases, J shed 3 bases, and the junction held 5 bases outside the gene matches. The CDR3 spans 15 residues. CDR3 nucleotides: TGTGCCAGCAGGTCGGACAGGGGGTACAATCAGCCCCAGCATTTT. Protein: CASRSDRGYNQPQHF.

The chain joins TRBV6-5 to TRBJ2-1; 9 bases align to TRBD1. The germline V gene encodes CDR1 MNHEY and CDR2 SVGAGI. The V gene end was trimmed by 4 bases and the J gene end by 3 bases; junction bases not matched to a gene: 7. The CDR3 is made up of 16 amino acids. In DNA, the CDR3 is TGTGCCAGCAGTTTAATTTCGGGACAGGGCTACAATGAGCAGTTCTTC. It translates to CASSLISGQGYNEQFF.

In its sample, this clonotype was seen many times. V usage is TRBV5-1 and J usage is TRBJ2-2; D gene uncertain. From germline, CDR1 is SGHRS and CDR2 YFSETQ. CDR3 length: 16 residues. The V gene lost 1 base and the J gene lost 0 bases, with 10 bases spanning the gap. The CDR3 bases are TGCGCCAGCAGCTTGTATAGAATCTCGAACACCGGGGAGCTGTTTTTT. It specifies CASSLYRISNTGELFF.

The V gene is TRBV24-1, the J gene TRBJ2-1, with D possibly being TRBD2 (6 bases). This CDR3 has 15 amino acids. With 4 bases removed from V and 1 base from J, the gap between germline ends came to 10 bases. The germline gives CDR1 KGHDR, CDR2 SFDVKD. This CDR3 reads CATSEGGASYNEQFF. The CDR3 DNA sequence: TGTGCCACCAGTGAGGGCGGGGCTTCCTACAATGAGCAGTTCTTC.

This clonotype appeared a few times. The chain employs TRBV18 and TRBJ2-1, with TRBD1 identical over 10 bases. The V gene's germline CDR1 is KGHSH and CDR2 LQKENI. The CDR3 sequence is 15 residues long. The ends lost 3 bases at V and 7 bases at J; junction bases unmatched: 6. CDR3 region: CASSPTGQGRNEQFF. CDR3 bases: TGTGCCAGCTCACCTACGGGACAGGGGAGGAATGAGCAGTTCTTC. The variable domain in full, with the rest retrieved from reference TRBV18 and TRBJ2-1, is NAGVMQNPRHLVRRRGQEARLRCSPMKGHSHVYWYRQLPEEGLKFMVYLQKENIIDESGMPKERFSAEFPKEGPSILRIQQVVRGDSAAYFCASSPTGQGRNEQFFGPGTRLTVL.

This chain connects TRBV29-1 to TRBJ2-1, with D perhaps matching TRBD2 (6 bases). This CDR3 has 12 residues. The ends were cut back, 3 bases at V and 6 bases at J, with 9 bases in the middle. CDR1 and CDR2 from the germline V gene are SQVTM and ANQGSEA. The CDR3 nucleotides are TGCAGCGTTGAGGGACTCCTCAATGAGCAGTTCTTC. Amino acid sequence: CSVEGLLNEQFF.

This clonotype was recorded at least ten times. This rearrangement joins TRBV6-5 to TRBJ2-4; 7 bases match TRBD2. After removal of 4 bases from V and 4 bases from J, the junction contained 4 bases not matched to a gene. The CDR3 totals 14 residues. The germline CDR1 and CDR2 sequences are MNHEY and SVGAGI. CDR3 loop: CASSSNSGKNIQYF. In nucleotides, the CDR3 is TGTGCCAGCAGTTCGAATAGCGGGAAAAACATTCAGTACTTC.

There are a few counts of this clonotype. The CDR3 bases are TGTGCCAGCAGCACGCAGGGAATGGGAGGAAACACCATATATTTT. Translating it yields CASSTQGMGGNTIYF. This chain joins TRBV7-2 and TRBJ1-3; the D gene is possibly TRBD1 (5 bases). The CDR3 is made up of 15 amino acids. Germline lookup yields CDR1 SGHTA and CDR2 FQGNSA. The germline V and J ends were trimmed by 5 bases and 4 bases, with 15 bases remaining between them.

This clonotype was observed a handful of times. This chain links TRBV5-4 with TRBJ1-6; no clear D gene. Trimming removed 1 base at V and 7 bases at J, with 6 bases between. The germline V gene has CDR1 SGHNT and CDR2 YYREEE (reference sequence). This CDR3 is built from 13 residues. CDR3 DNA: TGTGCCAGCAGCTTGCCGGGGAATTCACCCCTCCACTTT. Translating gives CASSLPGNSPLHF. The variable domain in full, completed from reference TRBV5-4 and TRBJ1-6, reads ETGVTQSPTHLIKTRGQQVTLRCSSQSGHNTVSWYQQALGQGPQFIFQYYREEENGRGNFPPRFSGLQFPNYSSELNVNALELDDSALYLCASSLPGNSPLHFGNGTRLTVT.

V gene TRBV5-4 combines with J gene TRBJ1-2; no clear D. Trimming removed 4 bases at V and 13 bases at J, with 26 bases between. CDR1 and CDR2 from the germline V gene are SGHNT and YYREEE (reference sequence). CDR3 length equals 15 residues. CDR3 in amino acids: CASSPLATAAPDSTF. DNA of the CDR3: TGTGCCAGCAGCCCCCTAGCCACAGCGGCCCCAGACTCCACCTTC.